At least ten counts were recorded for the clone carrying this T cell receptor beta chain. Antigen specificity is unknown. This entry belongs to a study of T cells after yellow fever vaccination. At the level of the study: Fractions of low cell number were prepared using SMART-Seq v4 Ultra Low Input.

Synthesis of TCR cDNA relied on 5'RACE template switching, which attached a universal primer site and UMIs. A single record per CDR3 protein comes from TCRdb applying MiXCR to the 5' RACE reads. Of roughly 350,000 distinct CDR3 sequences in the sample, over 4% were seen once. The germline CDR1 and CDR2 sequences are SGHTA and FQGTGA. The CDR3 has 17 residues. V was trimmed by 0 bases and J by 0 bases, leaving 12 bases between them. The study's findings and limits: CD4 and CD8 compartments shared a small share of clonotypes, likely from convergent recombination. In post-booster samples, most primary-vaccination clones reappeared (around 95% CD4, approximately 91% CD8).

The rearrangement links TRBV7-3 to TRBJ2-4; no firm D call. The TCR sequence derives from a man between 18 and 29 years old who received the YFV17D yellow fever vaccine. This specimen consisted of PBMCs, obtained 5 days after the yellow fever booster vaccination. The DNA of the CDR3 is TGTGCCAGCAGCTTAACCAGACGGAGACTAGCCAAAAACATTCAGTACTTC. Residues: CASSLTRRRLAKNIQYF.